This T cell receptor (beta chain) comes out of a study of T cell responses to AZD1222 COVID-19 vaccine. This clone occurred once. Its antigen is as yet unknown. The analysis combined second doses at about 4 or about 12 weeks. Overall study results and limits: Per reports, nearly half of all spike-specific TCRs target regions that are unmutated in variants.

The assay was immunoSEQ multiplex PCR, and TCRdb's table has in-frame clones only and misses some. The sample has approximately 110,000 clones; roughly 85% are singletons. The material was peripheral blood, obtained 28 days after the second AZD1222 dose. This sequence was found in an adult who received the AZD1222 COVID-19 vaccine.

CDR3 DNA: TGTGCCAGCAGTTGGGCCGGGACAGGGGTTTCGGGTGAAAAACTGTTTTTT. Protein product: CASSWAGTGVSGEKLFF. The rearrangement joins TRBV28 to TRBJ1-4, with 10 positions matching TRBD1. The CDR3 has 17 amino acids. In germline, CDR1 is MDHEN, CDR2 SYDVKM. Losses at the gene ends were 4 bases for V and 7 bases for J; bases not matched to a gene: 12.